This T cell receptor (beta chain) originates from a study of blood T cells in healthy people across ages. Study-level points and caveats: Donor CMV infection status was unknown, possibly confounding age-related changes in expanded clonotypes.

Trimming removed 4 bases at V and 4 bases at J, with 11 bases between. The CDR3 runs to 12 residues. CDR1 and CDR2 (germline): SQVTM, ANQGSEA. Note on this clonotype: Its antigen is not known.

Through a sample-barcoded 5' primer and a J-beta primer mix, a second PCR was run for roughly 7 to 11 cycles. TCRdb reprocessed the 5' RACE reads with MiXCR, giving one entry per CDR3 protein. In the table there are about 1 million distinct CDR3 sequences, 20% to 25% of which are singletons. These records were also assigned to another study, of T cells of mothers and their children. This second study says: The TCR beta CDR3 read count exceeded 8.5 million for each mother and was about 3 million for each child.

The receptor was isolated from a girl aged 2 to 9 in good health. The chain recombines TRBV29-1 with TRBJ2-7; no clear D. The sequenced material came from blood. The CDR3 sequence is CSVVLPIYEQYF. The CDR3 DNA follows: TGCAGCGTTGTATTACCGATATACGAGCAGTACTTC.